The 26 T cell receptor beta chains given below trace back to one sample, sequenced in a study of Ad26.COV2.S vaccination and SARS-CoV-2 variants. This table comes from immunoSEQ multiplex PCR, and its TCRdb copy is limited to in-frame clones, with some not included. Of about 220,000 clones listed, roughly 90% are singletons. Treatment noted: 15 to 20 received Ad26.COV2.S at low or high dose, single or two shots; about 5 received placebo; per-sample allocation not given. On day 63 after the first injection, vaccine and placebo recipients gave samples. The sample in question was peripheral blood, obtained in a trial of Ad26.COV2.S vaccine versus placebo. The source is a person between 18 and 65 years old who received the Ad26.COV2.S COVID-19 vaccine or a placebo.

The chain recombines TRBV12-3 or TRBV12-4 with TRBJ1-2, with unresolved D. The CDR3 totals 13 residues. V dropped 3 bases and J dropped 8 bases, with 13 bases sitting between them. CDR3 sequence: CASSFILFGGYTF. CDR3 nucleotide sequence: TGTGCCAGCAGTTTTATTCTATTTGGCGGCTACACCTTC.

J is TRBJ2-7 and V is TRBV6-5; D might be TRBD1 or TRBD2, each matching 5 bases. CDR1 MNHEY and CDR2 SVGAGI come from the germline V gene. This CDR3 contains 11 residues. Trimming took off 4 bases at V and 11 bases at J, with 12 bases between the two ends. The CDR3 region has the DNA TGTGCCAGCAGTTCCGAGGGGCGGGAGTACTTC. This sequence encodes CASSSEGREYF.

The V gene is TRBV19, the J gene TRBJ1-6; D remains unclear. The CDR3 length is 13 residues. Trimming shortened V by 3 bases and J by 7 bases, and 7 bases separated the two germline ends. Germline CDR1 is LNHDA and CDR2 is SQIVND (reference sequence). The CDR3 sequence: CASSITENSPLHF. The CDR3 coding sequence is TGTGCCAGTAGTATCACCGAGAATTCACCCCTCCACTTT.

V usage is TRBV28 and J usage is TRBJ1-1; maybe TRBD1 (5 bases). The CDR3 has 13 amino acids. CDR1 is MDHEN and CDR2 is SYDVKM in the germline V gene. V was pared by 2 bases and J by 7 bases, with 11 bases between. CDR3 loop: CASSLGDRNEAFF. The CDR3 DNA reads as TGTGCCAGCAGTTTAGGGGACCGAAATGAAGCTTTCTTT.

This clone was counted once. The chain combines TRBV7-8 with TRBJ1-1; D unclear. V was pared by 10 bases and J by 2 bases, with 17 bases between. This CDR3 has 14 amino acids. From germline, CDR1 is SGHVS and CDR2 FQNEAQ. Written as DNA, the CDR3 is TGTGCCACTACGCTTGGGTGGGGAAACACTGAAGCTTTCTTT. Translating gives CATTLGWGNTEAFF.

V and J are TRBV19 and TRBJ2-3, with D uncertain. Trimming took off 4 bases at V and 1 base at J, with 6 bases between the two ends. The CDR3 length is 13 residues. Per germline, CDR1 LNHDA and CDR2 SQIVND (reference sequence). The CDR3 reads CASSTGRTDTQYF. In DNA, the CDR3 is TGTGCCAGTAGTACAGGACGCACAGATACGCAGTATTTT.

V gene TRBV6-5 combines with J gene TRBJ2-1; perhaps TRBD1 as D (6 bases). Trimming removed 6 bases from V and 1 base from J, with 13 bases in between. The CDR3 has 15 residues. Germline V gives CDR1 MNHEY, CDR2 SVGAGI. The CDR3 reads CASSLVGASYNEQFF. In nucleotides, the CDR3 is TGTGCCAGCAGCTTGGTGGGGGCTTCCTACAATGAGCAGTTCTTC.

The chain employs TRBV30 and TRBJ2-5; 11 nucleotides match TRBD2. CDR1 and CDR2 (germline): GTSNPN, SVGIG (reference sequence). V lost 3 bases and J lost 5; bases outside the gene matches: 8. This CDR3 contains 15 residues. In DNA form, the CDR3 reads TGTGCCTGGAGCTTAATAGCGGGGGGGAAGGAGACCCAGTACTTC. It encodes CAWSLIAGGKETQYF.

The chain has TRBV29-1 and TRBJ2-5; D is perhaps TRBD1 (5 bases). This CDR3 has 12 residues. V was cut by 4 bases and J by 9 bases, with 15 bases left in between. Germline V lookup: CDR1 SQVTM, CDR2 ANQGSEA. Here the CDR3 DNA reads TGCAGCGTTGGAGCCTGGGAAGGGGCCCAGTACTTC. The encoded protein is CSVGAWEGAQYF. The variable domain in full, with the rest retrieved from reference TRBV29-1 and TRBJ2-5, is SAVISQKPSRDICQRGTSLTIQCQVDSQVTMMFWYRQQPGQSLTLIATANQGSEATYESGFVIDKFPISRPNLTFSTLTVSNMSPEDSSIYLCSVGAWEGAQYFGPGTRLLVL.

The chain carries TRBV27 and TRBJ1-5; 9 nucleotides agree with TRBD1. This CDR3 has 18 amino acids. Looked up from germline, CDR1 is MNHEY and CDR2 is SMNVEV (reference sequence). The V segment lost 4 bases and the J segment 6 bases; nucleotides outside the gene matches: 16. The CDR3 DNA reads TGTGCCAGCAGTTCCAACCCTCAGACAGGGGGTGTTATTCAGCCCCAGCATTTT. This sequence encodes CASSSNPQTGGVIQPQHF.

CDR3 residues: CATSDTGLNYGYTF. CDR3 bases: TGTGCCACCAGTGATACAGGCCTAAACTATGGCTACACCTTC. The V call is TRBV24-1, the J call TRBJ1-2, with D possibly TRBD1 on 5 matching bases. V shed 3 bases and J shed 2 bases, with 9 bases lying between them. This CDR3 contains 14 residues. Germline assignment: CDR1 KGHDR and CDR2 SFDVKD.

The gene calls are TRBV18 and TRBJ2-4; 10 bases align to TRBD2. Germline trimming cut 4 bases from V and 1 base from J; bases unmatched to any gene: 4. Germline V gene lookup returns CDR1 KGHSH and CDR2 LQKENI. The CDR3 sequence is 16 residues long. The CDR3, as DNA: TGTGCCAGCTCACTTGGGACTAGCGCCGCCAAAAACATTCAGTACTTC. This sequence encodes CASSLGTSAAKNIQYF.

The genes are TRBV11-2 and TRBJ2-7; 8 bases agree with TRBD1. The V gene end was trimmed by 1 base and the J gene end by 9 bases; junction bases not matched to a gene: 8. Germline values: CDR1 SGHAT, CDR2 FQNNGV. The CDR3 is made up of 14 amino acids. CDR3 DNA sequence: TGTGCCAGCAGCTTAGGGACAGGGTACCGATGGCAGTACTTC. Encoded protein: CASSLGTGYRWQYF.

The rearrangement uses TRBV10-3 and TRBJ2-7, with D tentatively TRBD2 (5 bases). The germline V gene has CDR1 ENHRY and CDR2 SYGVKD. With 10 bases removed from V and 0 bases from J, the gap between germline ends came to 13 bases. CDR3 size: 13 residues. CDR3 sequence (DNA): TGTGCCACCACACCTAGCCTCTCCTACGAGCAGTACTTC. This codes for CATTPSLSYEQYF.

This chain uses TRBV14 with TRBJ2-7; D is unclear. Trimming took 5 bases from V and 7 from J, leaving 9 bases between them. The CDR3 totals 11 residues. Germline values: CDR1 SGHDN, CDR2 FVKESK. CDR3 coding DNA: TGTGCCAGCAGCGAAGCCGTAGAGCAGTACTTC. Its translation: CASSEAVEQYF.

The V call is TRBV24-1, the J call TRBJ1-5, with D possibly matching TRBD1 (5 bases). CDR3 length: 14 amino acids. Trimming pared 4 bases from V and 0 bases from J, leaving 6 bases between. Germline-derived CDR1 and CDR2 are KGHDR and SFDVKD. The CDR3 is CATSEGVSNQPQHF. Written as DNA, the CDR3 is TGTGCCACCAGTGAAGGGGTTAGCAATCAGCCCCAGCATTTT.

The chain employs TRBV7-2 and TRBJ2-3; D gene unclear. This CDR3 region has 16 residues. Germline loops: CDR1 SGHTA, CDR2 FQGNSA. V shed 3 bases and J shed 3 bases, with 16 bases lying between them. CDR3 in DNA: TGTGCCAGCAGCTTTGAGAGACTGAAGGGAACAGATACGCAGTATTTT. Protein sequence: CASSFERLKGTDTQYF.

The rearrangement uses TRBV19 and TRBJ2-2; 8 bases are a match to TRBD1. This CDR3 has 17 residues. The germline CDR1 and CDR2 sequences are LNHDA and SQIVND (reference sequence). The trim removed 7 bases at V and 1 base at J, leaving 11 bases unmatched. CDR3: CASNHPSGTGNTGELFF. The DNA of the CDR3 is TGTGCCAGTAACCACCCCTCAGGGACAGGGAACACCGGGGAGCTGTTTTTT.

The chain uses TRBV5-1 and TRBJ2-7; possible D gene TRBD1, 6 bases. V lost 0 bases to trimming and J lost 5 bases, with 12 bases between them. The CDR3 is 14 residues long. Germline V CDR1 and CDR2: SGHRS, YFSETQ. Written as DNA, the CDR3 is TGCGCCAGCAGCTTGGGGGCAGGGGTAGACGAGCAGTACTTC. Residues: CASSLGAGVDEQYF.

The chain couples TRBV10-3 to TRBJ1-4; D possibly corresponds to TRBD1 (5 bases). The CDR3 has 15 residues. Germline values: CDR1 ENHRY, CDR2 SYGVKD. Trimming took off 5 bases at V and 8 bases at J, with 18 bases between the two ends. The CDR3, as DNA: TGTGCCATCAGTAGGGAGGGGAACAAGAACGAAAAACTGTTTTTT. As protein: CAISREGNKNEKLFF.

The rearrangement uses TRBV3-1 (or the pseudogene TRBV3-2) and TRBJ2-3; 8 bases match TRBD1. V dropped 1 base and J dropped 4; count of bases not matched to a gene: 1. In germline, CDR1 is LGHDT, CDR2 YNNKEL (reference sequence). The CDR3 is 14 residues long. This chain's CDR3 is CASSQGTGPDTQYF. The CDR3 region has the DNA TGTGCCAGCAGCCAAGGGACAGGGCCAGATACGCAGTATTTT.

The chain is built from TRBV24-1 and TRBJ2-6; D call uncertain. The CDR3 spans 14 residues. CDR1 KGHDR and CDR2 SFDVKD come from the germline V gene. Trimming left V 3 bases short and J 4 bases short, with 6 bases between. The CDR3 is CATSDKTGANVLTF. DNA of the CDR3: TGTGCCACCAGTGATAAGACAGGGGCCAACGTCCTGACTTTC.

Written as DNA, the CDR3 is TGTGCCAGCACATCGGGGGGGCGCGAGATCACTGAAGCTTTCTTT. The encoded protein is CASTSGGREITEAFF. V is TRBV6-6 and J is TRBJ1-1; perhaps TRBD1 as D (6 bases). The CDR3 runs 15 residues. Trimming left V 7 bases short and J 4 bases short, with 19 bases between. The germline gives CDR1 MNHNY, CDR2 SVGAGI (reference sequence).

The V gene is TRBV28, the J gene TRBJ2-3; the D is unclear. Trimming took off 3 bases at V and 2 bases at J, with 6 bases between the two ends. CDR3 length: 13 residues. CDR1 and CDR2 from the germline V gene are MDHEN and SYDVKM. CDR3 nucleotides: TGTGCCAGCAGTTTTAGGTACACAGATACGCAGTATTTT. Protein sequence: CASSFRYTDTQYF.

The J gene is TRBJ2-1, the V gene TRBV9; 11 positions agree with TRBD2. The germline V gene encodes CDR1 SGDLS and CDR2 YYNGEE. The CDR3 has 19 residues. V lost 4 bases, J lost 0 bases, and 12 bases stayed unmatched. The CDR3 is CASSPRLAGTTTSYNEQFF. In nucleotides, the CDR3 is TGTGCCAGCAGCCCCCGACTAGCGGGGACCACTACCTCCTACAATGAGCAGTTCTTC.

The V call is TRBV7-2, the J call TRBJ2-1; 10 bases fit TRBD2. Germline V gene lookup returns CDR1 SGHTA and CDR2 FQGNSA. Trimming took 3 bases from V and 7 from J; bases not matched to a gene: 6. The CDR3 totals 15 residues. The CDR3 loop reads CASSLNSGRYNEQFF. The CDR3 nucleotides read TGTGCCAGCAGCTTGAATAGCGGGAGGTATAATGAGCAGTTCTTC.